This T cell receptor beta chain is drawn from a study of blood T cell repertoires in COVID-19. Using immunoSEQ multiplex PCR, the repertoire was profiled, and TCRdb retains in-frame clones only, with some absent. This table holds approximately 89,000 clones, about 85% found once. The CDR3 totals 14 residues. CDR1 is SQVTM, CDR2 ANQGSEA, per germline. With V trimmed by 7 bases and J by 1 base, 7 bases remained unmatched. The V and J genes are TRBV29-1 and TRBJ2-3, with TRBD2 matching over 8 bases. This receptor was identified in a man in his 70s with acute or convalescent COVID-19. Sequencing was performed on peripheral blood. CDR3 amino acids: CSAPREGGTDTQYF. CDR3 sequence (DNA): TGCAGCGCCCCACGGGAGGGCGGCACAGATACGCAGTATTTT.